This passage covers 10 T cell receptor beta chains from one sample sequenced in a study of tumor and adjacent non-tumor tissue in lung cancer. RNA was extracted from bulk tissue without any cell sorting. Three rounds of nested PCR, following a modified ARM-PCR protocol, produced the TCRbeta library. TCRdb reprocessed the multiplex PCR reads with MiXCR, giving one entry per CDR3 protein. The sample lists more than 70,000 distinct CDR3 sequences; 61% were seen once. Sequenced material: lung tumor tissue. These receptors all come from a man between 65 and 80 years old with non-small cell lung cancer.

In this sample, this clonotype turned up a few times. J is TRBJ1-1 and V is TRBV30, with TRBD1 identical over 9 bases. The V gene's germline CDR1 is GTSNPN and CDR2 SVGIG (reference sequence). Trimming cost V 7 bases and J 4 bases; bases outside gene matches: 13. There are 15 residues in the CDR3. The chain's CDR3 is CALWGQGKAGTEAFF. The CDR3 coding sequence is TGTGCCTTGTGGGGACAGGGAAAGGCGGGCACTGAAGCTTTCTTT.

The J gene is TRBJ1-1, the V gene TRBV12-3 or TRBV12-4, with D perhaps TRBD1 (6 bases). This CDR3 comprises 13 residues. The V end was cut by 9 bases, the J end by 3 bases, with 14 bases between. The CDR3 loop reads CASRRQVDTEAFF. CDR3 DNA: TGTGCCAGTAGGAGACAGGTTGACACTGAAGCTTTCTTT.

As regards this clonotype: Relative to the germline gene, one junction end is altered; a read error may explain this. The J gene is TRBJ2-1, the V gene TRBV11-2; possibly TRBD2 for D (5 bases). The length of the CDR3 is 14 residues. The germline gives CDR1 SGHAT, CDR2 FQNNGV. CDR3 in DNA: TGTGCCAGCAACTTAGAGGGCACTACAAGTGAGCAGTTCTTC. Amino acid sequence: CASNLEGTTSEQFF.

Worth noting for this clonotype: The junction departs from the called germline gene at one end, perhaps through a read error. This chain uses TRBV5-6 with TRBJ2-7; TRBD1 aligns across 9 bases. CDR3 size: 15 residues. CDR1 and CDR2 (germline): SGHDT, YYEEEE. The CDR3 here is CASSLDRDRAYEQYF. In DNA form, the CDR3 reads TGTGCCAGCAGTTTGGATCGGGACAGGGCCTACGAGCAGTACTTC.

The chain carries TRBV18 and TRBJ1-4; maybe TRBD1 (5 bases). The CDR3 is made up of 14 amino acids. Germline values: CDR1 KGHSH, CDR2 LQKENI. The V gene lost 3 bases and the J gene lost 6 bases, with 11 bases spanning the gap. This chain's CDR3 is CASSPRASHEKLFF. CDR3 sequence (DNA): TGTGCCAGCTCACCCAGGGCCAGTCATGAAAAACTGTTTTTT.

As concerns this clonotype: One junction end does not reproduce the germline sequence, and a read error may be involved. The chain couples TRBV6-6 to TRBJ1-5, with D unresolved. CDR1 is MNHNY, CDR2 SVGAGI, per germline (reference sequence). The CDR3 covers 16 residues. In DNA, the CDR3 is TGTGCCAGCAGCACTCGGATAGGACCAGAGGGAGAGCCCCATCATTTT. This sequence encodes CASSTRIGPEGEPHHF.

Comments on this clonotype: This clone may be a read error of a much larger clone one base away. This rearrangement joins TRBV4-1 to TRBJ1-3, with TRBD1 matching 7 bases. The CDR3 is made up of 18 amino acids. Germline lookup yields CDR1 MGHRA and CDR2 YSYEKL. Unmatched junction bases numbered 16, after V lost 4 bases and J lost 4 bases. Here the CDR3 DNA reads TGCGCCAGCAGCCCTATTCAGGGACAGCCAACTCTGGGAAACACCATATATTTT. The encoded protein is CASSPIQGQPTLGNTIYF.

This clonotype was picked up many times. J is TRBJ1-5 and V is TRBV6-1, with D unresolved. The CDR3 is made up of 13 amino acids. Looked up from germline, CDR1 is MNHNS and CDR2 is SASEGT. The V end was cut by 5 bases, the J end by 6 bases, with 11 bases between. The CDR3 sequence is CASSPKVSQPQHF. The CDR3, as DNA: TGTGCCAGCAGTCCCAAGGTCTCTCAGCCCCAGCATTTT.

A word on this clonotype: Without the conserved terminal phenylalanine or tryptophan, this CDR3 likely stems from a read error. This rearrangement joins TRBV6-5 to TRBJ2-1, with D unresolved. CDR3 length: 11 amino acids. Germline V gene lookup returns CDR1 MNHEY and CDR2 SVGAGI. The CDR3 DNA follows: TGTACCAGCACAAATTACAATGAGCAGTTCTTA. As protein: CTSTNYNEQFL.

On this clonotype: A read error may explain this, as a much larger clone is one base away. The J gene is TRBJ2-1, the V gene TRBV12-3 or TRBV12-4; 8 nucleotides match TRBD1. There are 16 residues in the CDR3. Unmatched junction bases numbered 4, after V lost 3 bases and J lost 0 bases. The CDR3 region has the DNA TGTGCCAGCAGTTTTGAGGACAGGGACTCCTACAATGAGCAGTTCTTC. Residues: CASSFEDRDSYNEQFF.